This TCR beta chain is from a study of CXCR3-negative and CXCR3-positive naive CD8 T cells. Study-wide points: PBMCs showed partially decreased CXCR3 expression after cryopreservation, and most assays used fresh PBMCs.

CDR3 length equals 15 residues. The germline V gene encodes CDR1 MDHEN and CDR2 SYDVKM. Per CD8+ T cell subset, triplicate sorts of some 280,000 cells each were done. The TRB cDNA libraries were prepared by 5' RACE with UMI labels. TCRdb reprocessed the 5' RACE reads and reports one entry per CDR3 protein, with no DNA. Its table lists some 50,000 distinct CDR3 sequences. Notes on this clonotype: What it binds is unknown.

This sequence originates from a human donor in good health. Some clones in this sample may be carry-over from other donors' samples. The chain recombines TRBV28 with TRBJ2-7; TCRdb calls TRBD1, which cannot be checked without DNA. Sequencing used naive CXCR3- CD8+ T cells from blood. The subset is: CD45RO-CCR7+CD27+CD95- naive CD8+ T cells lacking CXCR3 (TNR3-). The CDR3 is CASSYLRVPSYEQYF.